The T cell receptor beta chain described here comes from a study of blood T cell repertoires in COVID-19. The CDR3 loop spans 15 amino acids. CDR1 is KGHSH and CDR2 is LQKENI in the germline V gene. Trimming left V 2 bases short and J 1 base short, with 11 bases between. This clone was seen once. Here immunoSEQ multiplex PCR was the method, and the copy in TCRdb shows in-frame clones only, minus some. Of about 210,000 clones detected, about 76% appear once; the ten largest clones hold approximately 9%. Sequencing used PBMCs or T cells enriched from blood (not recorded which). This rearrangement joins TRBV18 to TRBJ1-1; D is ambiguous. This receptor was taken from a woman in her 50s with acute COVID-19. The DNA of the CDR3 is TGTGCCAGCTCACCATCGGGATTGGGGAACACTGAAGCTTTCTTT. Its protein product is CASSPSGLGNTEAFF.